This TCR beta chain is drawn from a study of CD8 T cells in ankylosing spondylitis. Study-wide points: Significantly higher representation of disease-linked clones was reported for matched ankylosing spondylitis synovial fluid.

This clonotype was counted many times. As yet, its antigen is unknown. Germline V lookup: CDR1 SGDLS, CDR2 YYNGEE. V lost 0 bases and J lost 6, with 9 bases in between. The CDR3 has 13 residues. Scientists made TCR beta libraries using quantitative 5'-RACE with molecular barcodes. Each CDR3 protein gets one entry after TCRdb re-called the 5' RACE reads with MiXCR. The sample includes tens of thousands of distinct CDR3 sequences, 2.5% of them seen just once. This TCR came from a female donor with ankylosing spondylitis or in good health (not recorded which). This chain uses TRBV9 with TRBJ1-2; no definite D call. Source material: blood, either unsorted or a sorted T cell fraction (not recorded which). Here the CDR3 DNA reads TGTGCCAGCAGCGTAGCGTCCCGGAATGGCTACACCTTC. This codes for CASSVASRNGYTF.